These 5 T cell receptor beta chains were sequenced from one sample in a study of shared clonotypes between healthy human individuals. Data came from immunoSEQ multiplex PCR; TCRdb stores just in-frame clones and leaves some out. The sample holds more than 1.2 million clones; less than 99% are singletons and the top ten take roughly 0.36%. Sequenced: naive CD4+ T cells sorted from blood. Subset in this sample: CD45RA+ positively selected. These receptor sequences come from a man aged 30 to 39 in good health.

V is TRBV7-9 and J is TRBJ1-5; 8 bases are shared with TRBD1. Germline CDR1 is SEHNR and CDR2 is FQNEAQ (reference sequence). After removal of 4 bases from V and 3 bases from J, the junction contained 5 bases not matched to a gene. This CDR3 comprises 15 residues. The chain's CDR3 is CASSSGQGYNQPQHF. The CDR3 nucleotides read TGTGCCAGCAGCTCCGGACAGGGATACAATCAGCCCCAGCATTTT.

The chain uses TRBV2 and TRBJ2-5; D is unclear. V shed 2 bases and J shed 3 bases, with 7 bases lying between them. This CDR3 contains 13 residues. Germline-derived CDR1 and CDR2 are SNHLY and FYNNEI. In DNA, the CDR3 is TGTGCCAGCAGTGAATATACGAAAGAGACCCAGTACTTC. Translated: CASSEYTKETQYF.

The genes are TRBV27 and TRBJ2-6, with D maybe TRBD1 (6 bases). Germline assignment: CDR1 MNHEY and CDR2 SMNVEV (reference sequence). This CDR3 comprises 15 residues. V was pared by 8 bases and J by 2 bases, with 13 bases between. The CDR3 spells CASGDRRPGANVLTF. In DNA, the CDR3 is TGTGCCAGCGGTGACAGGCGCCCTGGGGCCAACGTCCTGACTTTC.

Concerning this clone: One junction end disagrees with the germline gene, perhaps due to a read error. The V call is TRBV30, the J call TRBJ1-5; 7 nucleotides align to TRBD1. Germline CDR1 GTSNPN, CDR2 SVGIG (reference sequence). The CDR3 is made up of 13 amino acids. The CDR3 DNA sequence: TGTGCCTGGAGTCAGTCCGGGGACAGCCCAAGCAATTTT. Its translation is CAWSQSGDSPSNF.

This clone was detected once. The V gene is TRBV19, the J gene TRBJ1-2; the match to TRBD1 covers 7 bases. CDR1 is LNHDA and CDR2 is SQIVND in the germline V gene (reference sequence). V trimming: 5 bases; J trimming: 2 bases; junction bases outside the gene matches: 8. The CDR3 is 15 residues long. In DNA form, the CDR3 reads TGTGCCAGTAGTGACGACGGGACAGTGAACTATGGCTACACCTTC. Its translation is CASSDDGTVNYGYTF.